The following is a T cell receptor beta chain sequence with its context. The data stem from a study of cytomegalovirus exposure and HLA in healthy donors. The PCR made use of 60 Vbeta and 13 Jbeta primers. Data came from immunoSEQ multiplex PCR; TCRdb stores just in-frame clones and leaves some out. Of approximately 160,000 clones in the sample, approximately 84% were seen once. This CDR3 has 14 residues. V lost 1 base and J lost 8, with 13 bases in between. CDR1 and CDR2 from the germline V gene are SGHKS and YYEKEE (reference sequence). The sample consisted of PBMCs. This TCR came from a girl aged 5 to 17 in good health and CMV-seropositive. V and J are TRBV5-5 and TRBJ1-3; the D gene is possibly TRBD1 (5 bases). CDR3 DNA sequence: TGTGCCAGCAGCTTGCAGGGTCGCGGAGACACCATATATTTT. It encodes CASSLQGRGDTIYF.